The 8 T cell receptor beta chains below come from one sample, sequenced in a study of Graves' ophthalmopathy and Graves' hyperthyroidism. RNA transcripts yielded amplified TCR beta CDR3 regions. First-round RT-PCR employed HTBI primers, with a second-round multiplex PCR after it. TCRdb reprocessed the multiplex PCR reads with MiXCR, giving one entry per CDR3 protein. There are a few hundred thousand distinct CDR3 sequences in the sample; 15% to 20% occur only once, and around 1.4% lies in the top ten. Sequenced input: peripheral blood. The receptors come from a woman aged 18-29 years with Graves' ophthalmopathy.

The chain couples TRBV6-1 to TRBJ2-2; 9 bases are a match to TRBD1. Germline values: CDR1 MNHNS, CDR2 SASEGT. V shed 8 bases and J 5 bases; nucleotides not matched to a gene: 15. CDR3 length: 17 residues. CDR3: CASRLNPGTGWTGELFF. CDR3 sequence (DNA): TGTGCCAGCCGCCTAAATCCCGGGACAGGGTGGACCGGGGAGCTGTTTTTT.

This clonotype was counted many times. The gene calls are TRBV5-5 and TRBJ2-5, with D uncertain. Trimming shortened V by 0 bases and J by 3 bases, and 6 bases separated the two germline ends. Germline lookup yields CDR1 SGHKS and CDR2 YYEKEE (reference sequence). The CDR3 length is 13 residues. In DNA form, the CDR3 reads TGTGCCAGCAGCTTGGTCAATAAAGAGACCCAGTACTTC. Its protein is CASSLVNKETQYF.

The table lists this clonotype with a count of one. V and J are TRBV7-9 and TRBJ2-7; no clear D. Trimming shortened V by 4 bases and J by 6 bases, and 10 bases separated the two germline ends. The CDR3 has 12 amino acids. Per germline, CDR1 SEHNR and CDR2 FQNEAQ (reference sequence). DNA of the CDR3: TGTGCCAGCAGCTCAAATTCGGGCGAGCAGTACTTC. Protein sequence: CASSSNSGEQYF.

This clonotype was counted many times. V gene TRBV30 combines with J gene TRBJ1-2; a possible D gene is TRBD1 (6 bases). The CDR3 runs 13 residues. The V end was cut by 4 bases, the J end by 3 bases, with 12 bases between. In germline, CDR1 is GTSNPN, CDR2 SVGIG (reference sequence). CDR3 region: CAWKSGVHYGYTF. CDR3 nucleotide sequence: TGTGCCTGGAAATCAGGGGTGCACTATGGCTACACCTTC.

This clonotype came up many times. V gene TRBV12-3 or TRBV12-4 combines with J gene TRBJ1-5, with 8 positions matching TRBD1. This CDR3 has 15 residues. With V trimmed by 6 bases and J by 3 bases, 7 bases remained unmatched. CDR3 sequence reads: CASRRRDRINQPQHF. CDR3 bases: TGTGCCAGCAGGCGCCGGGACAGGATCAATCAGCCCCAGCATTTT.

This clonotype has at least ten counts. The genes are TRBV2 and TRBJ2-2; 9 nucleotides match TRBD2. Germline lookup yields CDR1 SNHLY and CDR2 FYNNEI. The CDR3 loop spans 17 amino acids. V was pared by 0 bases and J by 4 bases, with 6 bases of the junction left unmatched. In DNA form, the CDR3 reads TGTGCCAGCAGTGAAGCGCGATTAGCGGGGGTCACCGGGGAGCTGTTTTTT. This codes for CASSEARLAGVTGELFF.

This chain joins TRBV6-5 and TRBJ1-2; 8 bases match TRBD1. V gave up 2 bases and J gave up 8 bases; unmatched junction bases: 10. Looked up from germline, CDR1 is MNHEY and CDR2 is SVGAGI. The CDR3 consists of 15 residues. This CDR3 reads CASSYRPDRGWGYTF. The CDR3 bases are TGTGCCAGCAGTTACCGACCTGACAGGGGATGGGGCTACACCTTC.

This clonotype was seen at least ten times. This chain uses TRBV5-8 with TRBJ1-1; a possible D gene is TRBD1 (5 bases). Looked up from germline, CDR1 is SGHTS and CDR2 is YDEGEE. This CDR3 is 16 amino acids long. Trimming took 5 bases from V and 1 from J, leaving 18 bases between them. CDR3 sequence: CASSRRSGNRNTEAFF. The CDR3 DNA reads TGTGCCAGCAGTCGGCGATCAGGGAACCGGAACACTGAAGCTTTCTTT.